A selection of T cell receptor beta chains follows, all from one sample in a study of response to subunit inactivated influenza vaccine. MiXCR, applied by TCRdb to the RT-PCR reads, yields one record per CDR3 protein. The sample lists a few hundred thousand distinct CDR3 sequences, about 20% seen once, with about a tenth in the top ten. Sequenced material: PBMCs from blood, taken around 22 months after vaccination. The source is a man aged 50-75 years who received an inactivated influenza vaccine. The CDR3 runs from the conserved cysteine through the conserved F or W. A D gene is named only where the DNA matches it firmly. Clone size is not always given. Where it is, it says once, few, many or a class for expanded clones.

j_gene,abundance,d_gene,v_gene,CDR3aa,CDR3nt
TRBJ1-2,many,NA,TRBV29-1,CSARVADNYGYTF,TGCAGTGCTAGAGTAGCGGATAACTATGGCTACACCTTC
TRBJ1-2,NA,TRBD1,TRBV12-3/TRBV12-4,CASSFAGRGHGGYTF,TGTGCCAGCAGTTTTGCCGGCAGGGGGCATGGTGGCTACACCTTC
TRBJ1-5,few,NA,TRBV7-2,CASSPDRYAQPQHF,TGTGCCAGCAGCCCCGACAGGTACGCACAGCCCCAGCATTTT
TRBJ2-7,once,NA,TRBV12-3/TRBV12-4,CASSLWRYEQYF,TGTGCCAGCAGTTTGTGGCGCTACGAGCAGTACTTC
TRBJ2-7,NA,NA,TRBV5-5,CASSLPVSYEQYF,TGTGCCAGCAGCTTGCCAGTCTCCTACGAGCAGTACTTC
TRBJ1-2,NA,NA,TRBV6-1,CASSEAGSNYGYTF,TGTGCCAGCAGTGAAGCTGGGAGTAACTATGGCTACACCTTC
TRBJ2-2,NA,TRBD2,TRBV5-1,CASSFSGGYTGELFF,TGCGCCAGCAGCTTTAGCGGGGGCTACACCGGGGAGCTGTTTTTT
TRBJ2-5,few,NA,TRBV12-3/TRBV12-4,CASSLSRGETQYF,TGTGCCAGCAGTCTTAGTAGGGGAGAGACCCAGTACTTC
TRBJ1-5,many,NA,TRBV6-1,CASKEVGNQPQHF,TGTGCCAGCAAAGAGGTAGGCAATCAGCCCCAGCATTTT
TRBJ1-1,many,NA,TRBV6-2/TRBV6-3,CASSYSSGKEAFF,TGTGCCAGCAGTTACTCGTCCGGCAAAGAAGCTTTCTTT
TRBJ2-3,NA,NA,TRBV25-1,CASSESRVYPTDTQYF,TGTGCCAGCAGTGAATCTCGGGTTTACCCCACAGATACGCAGTATTTT
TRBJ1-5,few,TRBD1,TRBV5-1,CASSLGTGFNQPQHF,TGCGCCAGCAGCTTAGGGACAGGGTTCAATCAGCCCCAGCATTTT
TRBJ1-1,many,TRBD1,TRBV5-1,CASSWEPGQVEAFF,TGCGCCAGCAGCTGGGAACCGGGACAGGTTGAAGCTTTCTTT
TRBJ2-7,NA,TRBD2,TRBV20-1,CSASLAGAYEQYF,TGCAGTGCTAGCCTAGCGGGAGCCTACGAGCAGTACTTC